The present T cell receptor (beta chain) was sequenced within a study of control samples from healthy donors and cancer patients. Some clones are missing from TCRdb's copy, which holds only in-frame ones; the method was immunoSEQ multiplex PCR. The sample lists approximately 150,000 clones, about 89% occurring once. The CDR3 runs 14 residues. V was trimmed by 6 bases and J by 0 bases, leaving 9 bases between them. CDR1 and CDR2 from the germline V gene are LGHNT and FRNRAP. This sequence originates from a man aged 18-30 years in good health. The chain couples TRBV12-5 to TRBJ1-5; D call uncertain. The sequenced sample was blood. The CDR3 protein is CASGPIDSNQPQHF. For the CDR3, the DNA is TGTGCTAGTGGCCCTATAGATAGCAATCAGCCCCAGCATTTT.